In its sample, the clone carrying this T cell receptor (beta chain) was seen a few times. The antigen is not known. The CDR3 runs to 15 residues. V was shortened by 1 base and J by 5 bases, with 12 bases between the two germline ends. Germline V gene data show CDR1 as SGHDN and CDR2 as FVKESK. The sample is drawn from a study of Graves' ophthalmopathy and Graves' hyperthyroidism. Study-level findings and limits: With around 88% sensitivity and 75% to 84% specificity, a 13-signature model separated ophthalmopathy from stable hyperthyroidism. Ophthalmopathy progression was predicted by the model at 70.59% sensitivity and under 75% specificity.

No donor had other autoimmune disease, uncontrolled infection, pregnancy or lactation. Amplifying from RNA transcripts, the study obtained TCR beta CDR3 regions. The authors performed first-round RT-PCR with HTBI primers and then a second-round multiplex PCR. TCRdb passed the multiplex PCR reads through MiXCR, listing each CDR3 protein once. The sample includes almost 750,000 distinct CDR3 sequences, approximately 40% of them seen just once. The rearrangement links TRBV14 to TRBJ2-1; D remains unclear. This TCR derives from an adult man with Graves' ophthalmopathy. Material: peripheral blood. In DNA form, the CDR3 reads TGTGCCAGCAGCCAAGGGTTGAACTACGACAATGAGCAGTTCTTC. Translated: CASSQGLNYDNEQFF.